Listed below are T cell receptor beta chains from one sample, sequenced in a study of blood T cell repertoires in COVID-19. The method was immunoSEQ multiplex PCR; TCRdb's version includes in-frame clones alone and lacks a portion of them. This table has about 150,000 clones, about nine tenths appearing once. Material for sequencing was peripheral blood. The receptors come from a woman aged 55-70 years with active or convalescent COVID-19. Both conserved end residues are part of each CDR3. A D gene is named only where the DNA matches it firmly. Size values are once, few and many counts, or a class for expanded clones, and some rows have none.

D gene	V gene	J gene	clone size	CDR3 protein	CDR3 DNA
-	TRBV19	TRBJ1-1	once	CASKEGANMNTEAFF	TGTGCCAGTAAGGAAGGAGCTAACATGAACACTGAAGCTTTCTTT
-	TRBV12-3/TRBV12-4	TRBJ2-1	once	CASSLGLVGEQFF	TGTGCCAGCAGTTTAGGGCTAGTCGGTGAGCAGTTCTTC
TRBD1	TRBV12-3/TRBV12-4	TRBJ1-6	-	CASRTGRNSPLHF	TGTGCCAGCCGGACAGGGAGGAATTCACCCCTCCACTTT
TRBD2	TRBV6-5	TRBJ2-3	few	CASSYGAGGGKDTQYF	TGTGCCAGCAGTTACGGGGCGGGGGGCGGTAAAGATACGCAGTATTTT
-	TRBV3-1/TRBV3-2	TRBJ1-1	-	CASSPDLNTEAFF	TGTGCCAGCAGCCCCGACTTGAACACTGAAGCTTTCTTT
-	TRBV19	TRBJ2-3	-	CASREGGNTDTQYF	TGTGCCAGTCGTGAGGGTGGCAACACAGATACGCAGTATTTT
-	TRBV2	TRBJ1-2	-	CASTEQGSNYGYTF	TGTGCCAGCACTGAACAGGGATCGAACTATGGCTACACCTTC
-	TRBV21-1	TRBJ1-4	-	CASSKEAQAATNEKLFF	TGTGCCAGCAGCAAAGAGGCCCAGGCCGCAACTAATGAAAAACTGTTTTTT
TRBD2	TRBV5-1	TRBJ2-2	-	CASSLAPSGNTGELFF	TGCGCCAGCAGCTTGGCCCCTAGCGGGAACACCGGGGAGCTGTTTTTT
-	TRBV18	TRBJ1-4	-	CASSPQGLANEKLFF	TGTGCCAGCTCACCCCAGGGGCTGGCTAATGAAAAACTGTTTTTT
-	TRBV4-3	TRBJ2-1	-	CASSQAFVHEQFF	TGCGCCAGCAGCCAAGCCTTCGTTCATGAGCAGTTCTTC
-	TRBV5-1	TRBJ2-3	-	CASSSQFTQYF	TGCGCCAGCAGCTCCCAGTTTACGCAGTATTTT
TRBD1	TRBV18	TRBJ1-1	once	CASSPLPGQVNTEAFF	TGTGCCAGCTCACCATTGCCGGGACAGGTGAACACTGAAGCTTTCTTT
-	TRBV3-1/TRBV3-2	TRBJ2-1	-	CASSQVRGTSYNEQFF	TGTGCCAGCAGCCAAGTGAGGGGGACCTCCTACAATGAGCAGTTCTTC
-	TRBV4-1	TRBJ1-1	-	CASSPVIGRRNTEAFF	TGCGCCAGCAGCCCGGTAATTGGCAGGCGAAACACTGAAGCTTTCTTT
TRBD1	TRBV9	TRBJ1-1	-	CASSVDYRGDTEAFF	TGTGCCAGCAGCGTCGATTACAGGGGGGACACTGAAGCTTTCTTT